This TCR beta chain comes out of a study of post-analysis software for immune sequencing data. Points on this clonotype: What it binds is unknown.

TCR beta libraries were prepared from cDNA with unique molecular identifiers. Input populations of roughly 1 to 10 million T cells gave rise to a few hundred thousand cDNA molecules. TCRdb recomputed calls from the PCR reads with MiXCR, one row per CDR3 protein. Of about 560,000 distinct CDR3 sequences listed, 44% are singletons. Findings of the study overall: Under the F measure, samples that were prepared in one batch clustered strongly together. In patients, roughly 5 TRBV segments were more frequent than in controls, with TRBV5-6, TRBV5-1 and TRBV20-1 among them.

CDR3 length: 16 residues. V was shortened by 2 bases and J by 4 bases, with 15 bases between the two germline ends. In germline, CDR1 is MGHRA, CDR2 YSYEKL. V and J are TRBV4-1 and TRBJ2-1, with D possibly TRBD1 on 6 matching bases. The clonotype comes from a girl aged 5-17 years with multiple sclerosis. The sample comprised blood. CDR3 amino acids: CASSQTMRGIYNEQFF. The CDR3 nucleotides read TGCGCCAGCAGCCAAACTATGAGGGGGATATACAATGAGCAGTTCTTC.